Presented here are 28 T cell receptor beta chains from one specimen sequenced in a study of T cells in Graves' hyperthyroidism and ophthalmopathy (dated by TCRdb to between 2018 and 2020). Library method: multiplex PCR. Instrument on record: Illumina HiSeq 2000. The TCR beta CDR3 regions were amplified from RNA transcripts. For the first round of RT-PCR on the TCR CDR3, the HTBI primer set was used together with the Qiagen OneStep RT-PCR kit. Clones were called with MiXCR by TCRdb after fastp trimmed the public reads at Q25, and only in-frame beta chains were retained. Under each unique CDR3 protein, matching rows form one entry showing the most common genes and DNA. Across this sample there are roughly 380,000 distinct CDR3 sequences, with about 14% seen only once. The leading ten clones occupy approximately 10% of the sample. Sequencing used blood. These receptors all come from a woman aged 55-69 years with Graves' hyperthyroidism.

This clonotype was observed many times. V gene TRBV28 combines with J gene TRBJ2-7, with D uncertain. The CDR3 runs to 13 residues. Trimming cost V 3 bases and J 2 bases, with 8 bases left between them. The germline gives CDR1 MDHEN, CDR2 SYDVKM. CDR3 sequence reads: CASSFLGPYEQYF. In DNA form, the CDR3 reads TGTGCCAGCAGTTTTTTAGGGCCCTACGAGCAGTACTTC.

At least ten counts were recorded for this clonotype. An end of the junction differs from the germline gene, which may be a read error. This chain links TRBV5-1 with TRBJ2-7; D is undetermined. Germline assignment: CDR1 SGHRS and CDR2 YFSETQ. The CDR3 consists of 11 residues. CDR3 nucleotide sequence: TGTGCCAGCAGCCCCTCCTACGAGCAGTACTTC. It is translated as CASSPSYEQYF.

In this sample, this clonotype turned up many times. V gene TRBV6-2 or TRBV6-3 combines with J gene TRBJ2-1; 12 bases are shared with TRBD2. With V trimmed by 5 bases and J by 4 bases, 6 bases remained unmatched. The germline V gene encodes CDR1 MNHEY and CDR2 SVGEGT. The CDR3 has 16 residues. As DNA, the CDR3 is TGTGCCAGCAGTCTCTCTAGCGGGAGGGATTACAATGAGCAGTTCTTC. It is translated as CASSLSSGRDYNEQFF.

This clonotype appeared a few times. For the CDR3, the DNA is TGTGCCAGTAAAAGACAGGGGGATTCCTACGAGCAGTACTTC. It codes for CASKRQGDSYEQYF. This sequence joins TRBV19 and TRBJ2-7, with 9 positions matching TRBD1. The CDR3 covers 14 residues. In germline, CDR1 is LNHDA, CDR2 SQIVND (reference sequence). V dropped 7 bases and J dropped 1; count of bases not matched to a gene: 5.

At least ten counts were recorded for this clonotype. This sequence joins TRBV6-2 or TRBV6-3 and TRBJ2-7; TRBD2 matches 13 bases. This CDR3 is 16 amino acids long. Germline V CDR1 and CDR2: MNHEY, SVGEGT. The junction had 8 bases not matched to a gene; V was cut back by 5 bases and J by 4 bases. CDR3 nucleotide sequence: TGTGCCAGCAGTATTCGACTAGCGGGAGGTAAATACGAGCAGTACTTC. This sequence encodes CASSIRLAGGKYEQYF.

Worth noting for this clonotype: One end of the junction fails to match germline, which may point to a read error. V and J are TRBV19 and TRBJ2-5; the match to TRBD1 covers 7 bases. Germline CDR1 and CDR2: LNHDA and SQIVND (reference sequence). This CDR3 comprises 14 residues. CDR3 protein: CVSSPTGVQETQYF. The CDR3 DNA follows: TGTGTCAGTAGTCCTACAGGGGTACAAGAGACCCAGTACTTC.

This clonotype was detected only a few times. A read error is possible here, since a much larger clone lies one base away. The chain combines TRBV2 with TRBJ1-1; 7 nucleotides align to TRBD1. In germline, CDR1 is SNHLY, CDR2 FYNNEI. The V gene end was trimmed by 6 bases and the J gene end by 1 base; junction bases not matched to a gene: 5. The CDR3 runs to 14 residues. CDR3 sequence (DNA): TGTGCCAGCAGACTGACAGGGAGGAACACTGAAGCTTTCTTT. Protein sequence: CASRLTGRNTEAFF. The full variable domain, in which reference TRBV2 and TRBJ1-1 provide the parts outside the CDR3, is EPEVTQTPSHQVTQMGQEVILRCVPISNHLYFYWYRQILGQKVEFLVSFYNNEISEKSEIFDDQFSVERPDGSNFTLKIRSTKLEDSAMYFCASRLTGRNTEAFFGQGTRLTVV.

This clonotype was recorded at least ten times. J is TRBJ1-5 and V is TRBV19, with D hard to call. V was cut by 2 bases and J by 3 bases, with 11 bases left in between. The length of the CDR3 is 15 residues. Germline CDR1 reads LNHDA; CDR2 reads SQIVND (reference sequence). The CDR3 DNA sequence: TGTGCCAGTAGTATAAGGTGGGGTAACAATCAGCCCCAGCATTTT. Translation gives CASSIRWGNNQPQHF.

This clonotype was counted ten times or more. The rearrangement uses TRBV29-1 and TRBJ2-7; 7 bases are a match to TRBD1. The V gene's germline CDR1 is SQVTM and CDR2 ANQGSEA. The J segment lost 3 bases and the V segment lost 8 bases, leaving 13 bases of the junction unmatched. This CDR3 comprises 14 residues. The DNA for the CDR3 is TGCAGCCCCAAGGGACAGCCCGAGGGCTACGAGCAGTACTTC. Protein sequence: CSPKGQPEGYEQYF.

Only a few counts were recorded for this clonotype. The rearrangement joins TRBV19 to TRBJ2-6; D remains ambiguous. Looked up from germline, CDR1 is LNHDA and CDR2 is SQIVND (reference sequence). Trimming took off 11 bases at V and 0 bases at J, with 17 bases between the two ends. CDR3 length: 16 amino acids. For the CDR3, the DNA is TGTGCCGCCTCTAAGGGAATCTCCTCTGGGGCCAACGTCCTGACTTTC. Protein sequence: CAASKGISSGANVLTF.

Turning to this clonotype: One end of the junction is discordant with germline, which a read error may explain. The chain links TRBV28 to TRBJ2-7; D is unresolved. The CDR3 runs 11 residues. Looked up from germline, CDR1 is MDHEN and CDR2 is SYDVKM. Written as DNA, the CDR3 is TGTGCCAACAGTTTTCTCTACGAGCAGTACTTC. Its protein product is CANSFLYEQYF.

This clonotype was counted between two and nine times. The chain joins TRBV9 to TRBJ2-7, with 9 nucleotides matching TRBD2. Germline V lookup: CDR1 SGDLS, CDR2 YYNGEE. V gave up 4 bases and J gave up 0 bases; unmatched junction bases: 14. This CDR3 comprises 18 residues. The CDR3 loop is CASSPTFAGGLLSYEQYF. CDR3 sequence (DNA): TGTGCCAGCAGCCCCACTTTTGCGGGAGGGCTCCTCTCCTACGAGCAGTACTTC.

This clonotype has ten or more counts. The rearrangement joins TRBV6-5 to TRBJ2-3; 8 bases are a match to TRBD2. The germline gives CDR1 MNHEY, CDR2 SVGAGI. Trimming at V came to 4 bases and at J to 5 bases, leaving 8 bases not matched to a gene. The length of the CDR3 is 15 residues. Here the CDR3 DNA reads TGTGCCAGCAGTTGGACCGGGAGGGTTGGAGATACGCAGTATTTT. This sequence encodes CASSWTGRVGDTQYF.

This clonotype was seen repeatedly, ten times or more. The rearrangement joins TRBV30 to TRBJ1-1, with D hard to call. Trimming removed 2 bases at V and 2 bases at J, with 6 bases between. The CDR3 totals 12 residues. Germline values: CDR1 GTSNPN, CDR2 SVGIG (reference sequence). CDR3 protein: CAWSRVNTEAFF. The DNA of the CDR3 is TGTGCCTGGAGTCGGGTAAACACTGAAGCTTTCTTT.

This clonotype was detected a few times. Relative to the germline gene, one junction end is altered; a read error may explain this. The chain employs TRBV12-3 or TRBV12-4 and TRBJ2-1, with 10 bases lining up with TRBD2. The CDR3 spans 15 residues. The CDR3 DNA reads as TGTGCCAGCAGTCGCGCGCTAGCGGGAGTTAATGAGCAGTCCTTC. The encoded protein is CASSRALAGVNEQSF.

The V call is TRBV11-2, the J call TRBJ2-3; tentatively, D is TRBD2 (5 bases). Germline CDR1 is SGHAT and CDR2 is FQNNGV. The CDR3 is made up of 14 amino acids. V was shortened by 4 bases and J by 6 bases, with 14 bases between the two germline ends. CDR3 DNA sequence: TGTGCCAGCAGCTCCCGGACTGTAGGGGATACGCAGTATTTT. This translates into CASSSRTVGDTQYF.

This rearrangement joins TRBV12-5 to TRBJ2-1, with D unresolved. The V gene's germline CDR1 is LGHNT and CDR2 FRNRAP. V gave up 3 bases and J gave up 7 bases, with 7 bases separating them. This CDR3 contains 12 residues. The CDR3 sequence is CASGFPGNEQFF. The CDR3 nucleotides read TGTGCTAGTGGTTTTCCCGGGAATGAGCAGTTCTTC.

This clonotype was seen ten or more times. The rearrangement joins TRBV7-9 to TRBJ2-1; the match to TRBD2 covers 7 bases. Per the germline V gene, CDR1 is SEHNR and CDR2 is FQNEAQ (reference sequence). This CDR3 is 15 amino acids long. This CDR3 reads CAHGPGLADYNEQFF. CDR3 nucleotide sequence: TGTGCTCACGGACCGGGGCTAGCGGATTACAATGAGCAGTTCTTC.

This clonotype came up many times. The chain links TRBV2 to TRBJ2-5; the D gene is possibly TRBD2 (7 bases). The CDR3 has 13 amino acids. The germline V gene has CDR1 SNHLY and CDR2 FYNNEI. Deletions cut 7 bases from V and 7 bases from J, with 16 bases between. The CDR3 protein is CASKLQGGGTQYF. CDR3 nucleotides: TGTGCCAGCAAATTGCAGGGAGGGGGGACCCAGTACTTC.

This clonotype occurred many times. V and J are TRBV27 and TRBJ2-3, with 7 nucleotides matching TRBD2. The germline CDR1 and CDR2 sequences are MNHEY and SMNVEV (reference sequence). J lost 0 bases, V lost 2 bases, and 2 bases had no gene match. This CDR3 is 15 amino acids long. The DNA for the CDR3 is TGTGCCAGCAGTTTAGCTAGCGGAAGCACAGATACGCAGTATTTT. Translated: CASSLASGSTDTQYF.

The sample holds many counts of this clonotype. The chain employs TRBV20-1 and TRBJ2-3; no firm D call. The V end lost 8 bases, the J end lost 2 bases, and 14 bases lay between the germline ends. Germline V gene lookup returns CDR1 DFQATT and CDR2 SNEGSKA (reference sequence). This CDR3 region has 13 residues. Here the CDR3 reads CSTRERYTDTQYF. The CDR3 nucleotides are TGCAGTACCCGCGAACGTTACACAGATACGCAGTATTTT.

The sample holds many counts of this clonotype. The chain joins TRBV6-1 to TRBJ1-2, with 7 bases matching TRBD1. V shed 6 bases and J 7 bases; nucleotides not matched to a gene: 11. The CDR3 runs to 14 residues. In germline, CDR1 is MNHNS, CDR2 SASEGT. The CDR3 here is CASRARSRGAGYTF. The CDR3 bases are TGTGCCAGCAGGGCTCGAAGCAGGGGGGCTGGCTACACCTTC.

This clonotype was picked up many times. This rearrangement joins TRBV6-1 to TRBJ2-2, with 7 bases fitting TRBD1. Germline V gives CDR1 MNHNS, CDR2 SASEGT. The length of the CDR3 is 14 residues. With 6 bases clipped from V and 5 bases from J, the junction kept 6 bases outside the gene matches. CDR3 residues: CASRMDRNTGELFF. For the CDR3, the DNA is TGTGCCAGCAGGATGGACAGGAATACCGGGGAGCTGTTTTTT.

On this clonotype: This may be a read error: a much more frequent sequence differs by one nucleotide. J is TRBJ1-2 and V is TRBV2; D unclear. Germline V CDR1 and CDR2: SNHLY, FYNNEI. The V end was cut by 5 bases, the J end by 8 bases, with 15 bases between. The CDR3 totals 13 residues. CDR3 in amino acids: CASSPSGRTGYTF. The CDR3 coding sequence is TGTGCCAGCAGTCCGAGTGGACGGACGGGCTACACCTTC.

This clonotype was seen many times. The chain couples TRBV20-1 to TRBJ2-7, with TRBD1 as a possible D gene (5 bases). CDR3 length: 12 residues. Trimming removed 5 bases at V and 7 bases at J, with 15 bases between. Germline V gene data show CDR1 as DFQATT and CDR2 as SNEGSKA (reference sequence). CDR3 coding DNA: TGCAGTGCTCCACAGGCAGGCTGGGAGCAGTACTTC. Residues: CSAPQAGWEQYF.

At least ten counts were recorded for this clonotype. V is TRBV18 and J is TRBJ2-4; no reliable D call. Looked up from germline, CDR1 is KGHSH and CDR2 is LQKENI. The CDR3 runs 15 residues. V was clipped by 0 bases and J by 6 bases, with 12 bases between them. For the CDR3, the DNA is TGTGCCAGCTCACCACCCGACTCCATCAGAAACATTCAGTACTTC. Protein product: CASSPPDSIRNIQYF.

The chain uses TRBV2 and TRBJ1-4; unclear D gene. This CDR3 has 20 residues. Trimming cost V 0 bases and J 0 bases, with 20 bases left between them. Germline CDR1 reads SNHLY; CDR2 reads FYNNEI. This CDR3 is CASSEALLGTRDATNEKLFF. The DNA of the CDR3 is TGTGCCAGCAGTGAAGCGCTTCTAGGTACCCGGGATGCAACTAATGAAAAACTGTTTTTT.

Ten or more counts support this clonotype. The chain is built from TRBV11-2 and TRBJ2-2, with unresolved D. V was trimmed by 3 bases and J by 7 bases, leaving 6 bases between them. CDR1 SGHAT and CDR2 FQNNGV come from the germline V gene. The CDR3 is 12 residues long. DNA of the CDR3: TGTGCCAGCAGCTTTCGGCACGGGGAGCTGTTTTTT. Translating it yields CASSFRHGELFF.